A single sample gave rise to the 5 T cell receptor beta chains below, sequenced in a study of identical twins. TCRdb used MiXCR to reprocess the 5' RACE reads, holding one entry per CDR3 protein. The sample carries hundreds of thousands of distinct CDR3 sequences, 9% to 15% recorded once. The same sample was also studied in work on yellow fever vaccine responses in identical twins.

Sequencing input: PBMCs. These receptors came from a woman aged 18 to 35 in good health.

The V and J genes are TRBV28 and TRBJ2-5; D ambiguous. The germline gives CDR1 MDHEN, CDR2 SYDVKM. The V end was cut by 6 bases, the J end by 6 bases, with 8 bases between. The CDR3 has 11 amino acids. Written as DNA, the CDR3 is TGTGCCAGCAGACGTCTTCAGACCCAGTACTTC. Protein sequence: CASRRLQTQYF.

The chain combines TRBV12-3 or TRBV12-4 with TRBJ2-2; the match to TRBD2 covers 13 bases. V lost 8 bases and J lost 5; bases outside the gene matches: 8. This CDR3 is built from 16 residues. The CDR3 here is CASASGTSGTTGELFF. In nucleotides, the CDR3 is TGTGCCAGCGCCTCGGGGACTAGCGGGACAACCGGGGAGCTGTTTTTT.

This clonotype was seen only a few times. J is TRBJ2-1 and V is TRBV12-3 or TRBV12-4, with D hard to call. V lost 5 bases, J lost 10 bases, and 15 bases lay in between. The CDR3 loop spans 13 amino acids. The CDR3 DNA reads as TGTGCCAGCAGTGGCGGCTTCCTGGGGGAGCAGTTCTTC. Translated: CASSGGFLGEQFF.

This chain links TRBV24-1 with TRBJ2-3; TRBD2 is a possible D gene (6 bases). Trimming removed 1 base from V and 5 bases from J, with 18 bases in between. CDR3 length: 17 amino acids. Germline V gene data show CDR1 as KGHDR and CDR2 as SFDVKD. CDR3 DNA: TGTGCCACCAGTGATTTAGCCGCGGGAATCGAAGGAGATACGCAGTATTTT. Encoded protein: CATSDLAAGIEGDTQYF.

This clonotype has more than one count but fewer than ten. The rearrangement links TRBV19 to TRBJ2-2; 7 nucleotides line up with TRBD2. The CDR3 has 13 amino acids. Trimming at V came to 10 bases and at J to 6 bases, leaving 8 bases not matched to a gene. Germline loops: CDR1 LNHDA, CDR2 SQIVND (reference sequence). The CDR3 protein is CAISGRAAGELFF. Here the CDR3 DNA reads TGTGCCATTTCAGGGAGGGCCGCCGGGGAGCTGTTTTTT.